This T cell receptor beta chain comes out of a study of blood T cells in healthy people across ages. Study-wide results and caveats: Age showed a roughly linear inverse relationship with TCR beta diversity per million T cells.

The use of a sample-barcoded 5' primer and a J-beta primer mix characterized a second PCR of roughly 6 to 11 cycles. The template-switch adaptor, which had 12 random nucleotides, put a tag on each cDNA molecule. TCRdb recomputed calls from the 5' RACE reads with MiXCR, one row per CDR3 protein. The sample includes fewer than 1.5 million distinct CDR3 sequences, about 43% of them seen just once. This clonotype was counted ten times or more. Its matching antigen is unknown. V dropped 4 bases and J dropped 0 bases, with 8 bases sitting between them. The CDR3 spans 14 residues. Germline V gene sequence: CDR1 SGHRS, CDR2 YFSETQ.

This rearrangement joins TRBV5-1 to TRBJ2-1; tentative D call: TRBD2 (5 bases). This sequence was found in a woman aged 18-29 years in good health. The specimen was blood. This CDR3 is CASSNGDSYNEQFF. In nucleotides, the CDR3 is TGCGCCAGCAGCAACGGGGACTCCTACAATGAGCAGTTCTTC.